The 13 T cell receptor beta chains listed next were all sequenced from one sample in a study of control samples from healthy donors and cancer patients. This table comes from immunoSEQ multiplex PCR, and its TCRdb copy is limited to in-frame clones, with some not included. The table shows about 100,000 clones, with less than 90% occurring only once. Material for sequencing was blood. These TCRs come from a woman aged 45 to 65 in good health.

This rearrangement joins TRBV11-2 to TRBJ2-2; D ambiguous. V lost 5 bases, J lost 5 bases, and 15 bases lay in between. The CDR3 consists of 15 residues. Looked up from germline, CDR1 is SGHAT and CDR2 is FQNNGV. CDR3 bases: TGTGCCAGCAGCCCCCAAGCTCTCGGGACCGGGGAGCTGTTTTTT. Residues: CASSPQALGTGELFF.

The genes are TRBV27 and TRBJ1-5; 9 bases line up with TRBD1. Unmatched junction bases numbered 10, after V lost 8 bases and J lost 2 bases. This CDR3 has 16 residues. Germline CDR1 reads MNHEY; CDR2 reads SMNVEV (reference sequence). The CDR3 loop is CASANRGQGGNQPQHF. DNA for the CDR3: TGTGCCAGCGCCAACAGGGGGCAAGGAGGCAATCAGCCCCAGCATTTT.

This sequence joins TRBV5-1 and TRBJ1-1, with 8 bases fitting TRBD1. Germline values: CDR1 SGHRS, CDR2 YFSETQ. V lost 7 bases and J lost 13; bases outside the gene matches: 9. This CDR3 has 11 amino acids. Here the CDR3 reads CASSSQGACFF. Written as DNA, the CDR3 is TGCGCCAGCTCCTCCCAGGGGGCTTGTTTCTTT.

This sequence joins TRBV4-3 and TRBJ1-4; possibly TRBD1 for D (6 bases). Germline V gives CDR1 LGHNA, CDR2 YSLEER. Trimming pared 0 bases from V and 5 bases from J, leaving 19 bases between. CDR3 size: 18 residues. CDR3 sequence: CASSQEWGLGQTNEKLFF. The CDR3 DNA sequence: TGCGCCAGCAGCCAAGAATGGGGCTTGGGACAAACGAATGAAAAACTGTTTTTT.

V usage is TRBV9 and J usage is TRBJ2-5; 7 bases align to TRBD1. Germline CDR1 reads SGDLS; CDR2 reads YYNGEE. J was trimmed by 5 bases and V by 3 bases; bases with no gene match: 7. This CDR3 is built from 14 residues. The CDR3 spells CASSEGAGLETQYF. CDR3 sequence (DNA): TGTGCCAGCAGCGAGGGGGCCGGCCTGGAGACCCAGTACTTC.

This chain links TRBV7-3 with TRBJ2-1; possibly TRBD2 for D (7 bases). The CDR3 is 14 residues long. Germline CDR1 is SGHTA and CDR2 is FQGTGA. The V and J ends lost 5 bases and 6 bases respectively, with 14 bases between them. The CDR3 loop reads CASSLSRGPNEQFF. CDR3 DNA: TGTGCCAGCAGCCTATCGCGGGGGCCCAATGAGCAGTTCTTC.

This clone was picked up a small number of times. The chain employs TRBV6-4 and TRBJ2-7, with D maybe TRBD1 (5 bases). The CDR3 has 15 residues. V dropped 0 bases and J dropped 6 bases, with 15 bases sitting between them. The germline V gene encodes CDR1 MRHNA and CDR2 SNTAGT. The CDR3 DNA is TGTGCCAGCAGTGACTCGGCCTCTCGGCAGGGCGAGCAGTACGTC. This translates into CASSDSASRQGEQYV.

The gene calls are TRBV19 and TRBJ1-5; D uncertain. V was shortened by 4 bases and J by 0 bases, with 10 bases between the two germline ends. This CDR3 contains 15 residues. Germline values: CDR1 LNHDA, CDR2 SQIVND (reference sequence). CDR3 in DNA: TGTGCCAGTAGTACCGGATCGAATAGCAATCAGCCCCAGCATTTT. Translated, it gives CASSTGSNSNQPQHF.

The chain recombines TRBV18 with TRBJ1-4, with no clear D. The germline V and J ends were trimmed by 3 bases and 2 bases, with 10 bases remaining between them. Germline V gene sequence: CDR1 KGHSH, CDR2 LQKENI. The CDR3 has 15 amino acids. This CDR3 reads CASSPGMGTNEKLFF. The CDR3 DNA reads as TGTGCCAGCTCACCCGGGATGGGGACTAATGAAAAACTGTTTTTT. The variable domain in full, completed from reference TRBV18 and TRBJ1-4, reads NAGVMQNPRHLVRRRGQEARLRCSPMKGHSHVYWYRQLPEEGLKFMVYLQKENIIDESGMPKERFSAEFPKEGPSILRIQQVVRGDSAAYFCASSPGMGTNEKLFFGSGTQLSVL.

The gene calls are TRBV6-6 and TRBJ1-5; no reliable D call. V was pared by 8 bases and J by 2 bases, with 13 bases between. The CDR3 has 14 amino acids. In germline, CDR1 is MNHNY, CDR2 SVGAGI (reference sequence). The CDR3 region is CASALTAGNQPQHF. The CDR3 DNA reads as TGTGCCAGCGCTCTAACGGCAGGCAATCAGCCCCAGCATTTT.

The chain carries TRBV30 and TRBJ2-3; no clear D. CDR1 and CDR2 (germline): GTSNPN, SVGIG (reference sequence). Trimming shortened V by 5 bases and J by 2 bases, and 5 bases separated the two germline ends. The CDR3 has 11 amino acids. CDR3 amino acids: CAWASTDTQYF. The CDR3 DNA sequence: TGTGCCTGGGCCTCCACAGATACGCAGTATTTT.

The chain joins TRBV27 to TRBJ1-4; TRBD1 agrees at 8 bases. Losses at the gene ends were 0 bases for V and 6 bases for J; bases not matched to a gene: 6. The CDR3 sequence is 16 residues long. Germline lookup yields CDR1 MNHEY and CDR2 SMNVEV (reference sequence). CDR3 DNA sequence: TGTGCCAGCAGTTTATCCCCGACAGGGGACTATGAAAAACTGTTTTTT. This sequence encodes CASSLSPTGDYEKLFF.

This clone was picked up a small number of times. The genes are TRBV20-1 and TRBJ2-1; TRBD2 agrees at 7 bases. Germline assignment: CDR1 DFQATT and CDR2 SNEGSKA (reference sequence). This CDR3 contains 18 residues. V was pared by 3 bases and J by 0 bases, with 14 bases of the junction left unmatched. The DNA for the CDR3 is TGCAGTGCTAGTCTGTGGCGGGGGAATTTAATCTCCTACAATGAGCAGTTCTTC. Protein sequence: CSASLWRGNLISYNEQFF.